What follows are 17 T cell receptor beta chains derived from one specimen sequenced in a study of blood T cell repertoires in COVID-19. Produced via immunoSEQ multiplex PCR; TCRdb's table is partial and in-frame only. The repertoire consists of under 200,000 clones, with more than 75% occurring once and the leading ten covering about 5.3%. The sequenced sample consisted of peripheral blood. These receptors were taken from a man younger than 35 with COVID-19, enrolled during active disease.

V gene TRBV27 combines with J gene TRBJ1-6; D is undetermined. Germline V CDR1 and CDR2: MNHEY, SMNVEV (reference sequence). The CDR3 spans 15 residues. Trimming took off 5 bases at V and 4 bases at J, with 12 bases between the two ends. The CDR3 DNA is TGTGCCAGCAGTATAGCATTATCGTATAATTCACCCCTCCACTTT. Residues: CASSIALSYNSPLHF.

The chain couples TRBV19 to TRBJ2-4; possibly TRBD1 for D (6 bases). Trimming pared 5 bases from V and 0 bases from J, leaving 14 bases between. The CDR3 is 16 residues long. Germline CDR1 LNHDA, CDR2 SQIVND (reference sequence). CDR3 DNA: TGTGCCAGTAGTTCTACAGGGTCTTTAGCCAAAAACATTCAGTACTTC. Translation: CASSSTGSLAKNIQYF.

This clone was found a few times. The genes are TRBV4-2 and TRBJ2-7; the match to TRBD2 covers 11 bases. The CDR3 totals 16 residues. Germline V gives CDR1 LGHNA, CDR2 YNFKEQ. V dropped 0 bases and J dropped 1; count of bases not matched to a gene: 2. CDR3: CASSQDRLAGSYEQYF. CDR3 in DNA: TGTGCCAGCAGCCAAGACCGACTAGCGGGGTCCTACGAGCAGTACTTC.

V gene TRBV10-3 combines with J gene TRBJ2-6, with unresolved D. Per the germline V gene, CDR1 is ENHRY and CDR2 is SYGVKD. CDR3 length: 18 residues. Trimming shortened V by 7 bases and J by 0 bases, and 19 bases separated the two germline ends. CDR3 in amino acids: CAIINENGGHSGANVLTF. The CDR3 nucleotides read TGTGCCATCATCAATGAAAACGGCGGCCACTCTGGGGCCAACGTCCTGACTTTC.

The sample holds a few counts of this clone. The chain links TRBV28 to TRBJ1-1; 7 bases align to TRBD1. The germline gives CDR1 MDHEN, CDR2 SYDVKM. V gave up 4 bases and J gave up 6 bases; unmatched junction bases: 5. The CDR3 contains 13 residues. CDR3 sequence (DNA): TGTGCCAGCAGTTCCCCTACAGGGGCTGAAGCTTTCTTT. This encodes CASSSPTGAEAFF.

V is TRBV13 and J is TRBJ1-5; 7 bases match TRBD1. The CDR3 covers 14 residues. J was trimmed by 7 bases and V by 6 bases; bases with no gene match: 9. Germline V gives CDR1 PRHDT, CDR2 FYEKMQ (reference sequence). The DNA of the CDR3 is TGTGCCAGCAGTGCCGAGGGGGCACGGCAGCCCCAGCATTTT. This gives the protein CASSAEGARQPQHF. The entire variable domain, with the rest obtained from reference TRBV13 and TRBJ1-5, is as follows: AAGVIQSPRHLIKEKRETATLKCYPIPRHDTVYWYQQGPGQDPQFLISFYEKMQSDKGSIPDRFSAQQFSDYHSELNMSSLELGDSALYFCASSAEGARQPQHFGDGTRLSIL.

This clone was seen only once. V and J are TRBV4-3 and TRBJ2-7; no firm D call. With 0 bases removed from V and 0 bases from J, the gap between germline ends came to 15 bases. This CDR3 has 17 residues. The germline V gene encodes CDR1 LGHNA and CDR2 YSLEER. The CDR3 DNA follows: TGCGCCAGCAGCCAAGAGGCGTACTACACCAGCTCCTACGAGCAGTACTTC. It codes for CASSQEAYYTSSYEQYF.

This clone has only one observation. V and J are TRBV9 and TRBJ2-7; D is undetermined. Germline lookup yields CDR1 SGDLS and CDR2 YYNGEE. The V gene lost 0 bases and the J gene lost 0 bases, with 7 bases spanning the gap. There are 14 residues in the CDR3. Here the CDR3 DNA reads TGTGCCAGCAGCGTAGACTCGTTCTCCTACGAGCAGTACTTC. This codes for CASSVDSFSYEQYF.

The chain has TRBV4-3 and TRBJ2-1; D is undetermined. V gave up 0 bases and J gave up 8 bases, with 11 bases separating them. CDR1 is LGHNA, CDR2 YSLEER, per germline. The CDR3 totals 14 residues. Here the CDR3 reads CASSQDGPSDEQFF. The CDR3 region has the DNA TGCGCCAGCAGCCAAGACGGTCCTTCGGATGAGCAGTTCTTC.

V is TRBV6-5 and J is TRBJ2-2; D may be TRBD2 (6 bases). CDR1 is MNHEY, CDR2 SVGAGI, per germline. V was trimmed by 6 bases and J by 6 bases, leaving 14 bases between them. The length of the CDR3 is 14 residues. The CDR3 spells CASSAGTDPGELFF. CDR3 DNA sequence: TGTGCCAGCAGCGCGGGAACGGACCCCGGGGAGCTGTTTTTT.

J is TRBJ2-2 and V is TRBV7-2, with D perhaps matching TRBD1 (5 bases). The CDR3 is 14 residues long. Germline V CDR1 and CDR2: SGHTA, FQGNSA. Trimming removed 5 bases at V and 6 bases at J, with 13 bases between. CDR3 nucleotide sequence: TGTGCCAGCAGCCCAGGGTTTCGATCCGGGGAGCTGTTTTTT. Translated: CASSPGFRSGELFF. The whole variable domain, filled in from reference TRBV7-2 and TRBJ2-2, reads GAGVSQSPSNKVTEKGKDVELRCDPISGHTALYWYRQSLGQGLEFLIYFQGNSAPDKSGLPSDRFSAERTGGSVSTLTIQRTQQEDSAVYLCASSPGFRSGELFFGEGSRLTVL.

This clone was seen once. The V gene is TRBV9, the J gene TRBJ2-7; possibly TRBD2 for D (5 bases). This CDR3 is built from 15 residues. The V end was cut by 0 bases, the J end by 3 bases, with 13 bases between. Germline CDR1 reads SGDLS; CDR2 reads YYNGEE. The CDR3 region is CASSVAGEMGYEQYF. CDR3 nucleotides: TGTGCCAGCAGCGTAGCCGGGGAAATGGGCTACGAGCAGTACTTC.

This chain uses TRBV19 with TRBJ1-6; D possibly corresponds to TRBD1 (5 bases). Trimming cost V 4 bases and J 7 bases, with 11 bases left between them. The CDR3 length is 14 residues. The germline CDR1 and CDR2 sequences are LNHDA and SQIVND (reference sequence). The CDR3 loop reads CASSTGGANSPLHF. CDR3 nucleotides: TGTGCCAGTAGTACCGGGGGAGCAAATTCACCCCTCCACTTT. Drawing the rest from reference TRBV19 and TRBJ1-6, the complete variable domain is DGGITQSPKYLFRKEGQNVTLSCEQNLNHDAMYWYRQDPGQGLRLIYYSQIVNDFQKGDIAEGYSVSREKKESFPLTVTSAQKNPTAFYLCASSTGGANSPLHFGNGTRLTVT.

The V and J genes are TRBV12-5 and TRBJ2-1; possible D gene TRBD2, 6 bases. Germline V lookup: CDR1 LGHNT, CDR2 FRNRAP. This CDR3 is 17 amino acids long. The V end lost 0 bases, the J end lost 10 bases, and 22 bases lay between the germline ends. CDR3 DNA sequence: TGTGCTAGTGGTTTGGTACTGGGAGGTGGACTTGCATTGGAGCAGTTCTTC. Its protein is CASGLVLGGGLALEQFF.

The chain uses TRBV28 and TRBJ2-7, with TRBD1 identical over 9 bases. Germline V CDR1 and CDR2: MDHEN, SYDVKM. V shed 8 bases and J 4 bases; nucleotides not matched to a gene: 12. The CDR3 spans 15 residues. CDR3 in amino acids: CASRVRDRVFYEQYF. CDR3 nucleotide sequence: TGTGCCAGCCGCGTCCGGGACAGGGTTTTTTACGAGCAGTACTTC.

This chain links TRBV25-1 with TRBJ1-1; D is perhaps TRBD1 (6 bases). The V end was cut by 5 bases, the J end by 0 bases, with 16 bases between. In germline, CDR1 is MGHDK, CDR2 SYGVNS. The CDR3 length is 16 residues. CDR3 sequence (DNA): TGTGCCAGCAGTCCCCTAACAGGGATAATGAACACTGAAGCTTTCTTT. Protein: CASSPLTGIMNTEAFF.

CDR3 region: CASSGLAGKRFYNEQFF. The CDR3, as DNA: TGTGCCAGCAGCGGTCTAGCGGGAAAAAGGTTTTACAATGAGCAGTTCTTC. The gene calls are TRBV7-2 and TRBJ2-1, with 9 bases fitting TRBD2. Germline V gives CDR1 SGHTA, CDR2 FQGNSA. The length of the CDR3 is 17 residues. Losses at the gene ends were 5 bases for V and 4 bases for J; bases not matched to a gene: 12.